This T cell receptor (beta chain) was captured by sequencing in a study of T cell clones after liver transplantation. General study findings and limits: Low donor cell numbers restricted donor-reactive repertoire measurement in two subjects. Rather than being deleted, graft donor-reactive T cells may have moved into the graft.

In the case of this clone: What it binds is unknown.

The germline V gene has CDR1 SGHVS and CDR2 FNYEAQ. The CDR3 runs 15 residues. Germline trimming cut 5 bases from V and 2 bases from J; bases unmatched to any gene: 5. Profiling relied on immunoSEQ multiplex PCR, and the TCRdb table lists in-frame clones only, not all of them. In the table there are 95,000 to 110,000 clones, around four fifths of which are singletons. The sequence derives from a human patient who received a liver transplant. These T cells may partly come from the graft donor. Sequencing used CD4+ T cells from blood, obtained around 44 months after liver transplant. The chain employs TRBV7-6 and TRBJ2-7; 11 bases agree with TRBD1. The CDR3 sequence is CASSARTGGTYEQYF. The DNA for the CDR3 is TGTGCCAGCAGCGCCCGGACAGGGGGCACCTACGAGCAGTACTTC.